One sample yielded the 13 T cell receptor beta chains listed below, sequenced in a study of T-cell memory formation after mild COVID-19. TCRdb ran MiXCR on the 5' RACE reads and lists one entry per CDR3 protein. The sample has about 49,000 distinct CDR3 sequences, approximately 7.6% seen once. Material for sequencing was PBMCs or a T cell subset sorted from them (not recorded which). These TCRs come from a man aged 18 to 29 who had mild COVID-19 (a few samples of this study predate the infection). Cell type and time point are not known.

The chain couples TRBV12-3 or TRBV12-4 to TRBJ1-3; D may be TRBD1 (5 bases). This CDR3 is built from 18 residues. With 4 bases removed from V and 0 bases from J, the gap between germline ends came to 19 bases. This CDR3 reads CASSSLGRLPSSGNTIYF. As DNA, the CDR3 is TGTGCCAGCAGTTCCTTGGGACGTTTGCCGAGCTCTGGAAACACCATATATTTT.

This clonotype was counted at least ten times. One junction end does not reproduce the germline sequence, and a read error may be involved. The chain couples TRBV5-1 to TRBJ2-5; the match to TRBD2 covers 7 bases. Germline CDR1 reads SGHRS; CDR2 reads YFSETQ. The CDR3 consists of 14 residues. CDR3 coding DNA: TGCGCCAGCAGTTTGGCGGGGGTACGAGAGACCCAGTACTTC. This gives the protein CASSLAGVRETQYF.

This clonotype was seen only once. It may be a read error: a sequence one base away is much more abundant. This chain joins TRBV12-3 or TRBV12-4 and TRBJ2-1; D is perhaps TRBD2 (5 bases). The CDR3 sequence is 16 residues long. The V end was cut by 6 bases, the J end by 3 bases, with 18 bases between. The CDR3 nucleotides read TGTGCCAGCAGCCCCAGATTGGGGAGCTACTACAATGAGCAGTTCTTC. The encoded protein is CASSPRLGSYYNEQFF.

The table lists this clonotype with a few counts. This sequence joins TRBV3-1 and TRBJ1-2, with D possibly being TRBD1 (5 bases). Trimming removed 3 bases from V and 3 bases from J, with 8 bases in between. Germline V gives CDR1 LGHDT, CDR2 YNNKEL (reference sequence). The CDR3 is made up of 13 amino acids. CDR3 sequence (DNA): TGTGCCAGCAGCCAGGGACCCTACTATGGCTACACCTTC. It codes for CASSQGPYYGYTF.

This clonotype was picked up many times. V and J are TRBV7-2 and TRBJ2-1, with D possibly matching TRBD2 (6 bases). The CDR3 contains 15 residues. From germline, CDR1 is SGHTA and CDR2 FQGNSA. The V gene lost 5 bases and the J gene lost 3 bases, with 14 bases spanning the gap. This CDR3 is CASSRGDFGYNEQFF. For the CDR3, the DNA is TGTGCCAGCAGCCGAGGGGACTTCGGCTACAATGAGCAGTTCTTC.

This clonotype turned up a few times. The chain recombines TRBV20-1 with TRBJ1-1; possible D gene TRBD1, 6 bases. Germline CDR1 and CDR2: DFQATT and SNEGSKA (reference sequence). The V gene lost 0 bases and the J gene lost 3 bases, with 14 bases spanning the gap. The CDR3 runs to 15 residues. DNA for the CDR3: TGCAGTGCTAGAGATCCCGGGGGCCGGGACACTGAAGCTTTCTTT. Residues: CSARDPGGRDTEAFF.

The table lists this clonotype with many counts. CDR3 amino acids: CASSVDPRQETQYF. CDR3 coding DNA: TGTGCCAGCAGCGTAGACCCACGGCAAGAGACCCAGTACTTC. The V and J genes are TRBV9 and TRBJ2-5, with unresolved D. The CDR3 loop spans 14 amino acids. The germline V gene has CDR1 SGDLS and CDR2 YYNGEE. Trimming removed 0 bases at V and 2 bases at J, with 8 bases between.

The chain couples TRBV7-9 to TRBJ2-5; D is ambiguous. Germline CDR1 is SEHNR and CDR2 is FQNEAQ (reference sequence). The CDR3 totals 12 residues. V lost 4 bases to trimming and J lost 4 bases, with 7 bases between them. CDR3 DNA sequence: TGTGCCAGCAGCTCTCAAGGAGAGACCCAGTACTTC. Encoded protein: CASSSQGETQYF.

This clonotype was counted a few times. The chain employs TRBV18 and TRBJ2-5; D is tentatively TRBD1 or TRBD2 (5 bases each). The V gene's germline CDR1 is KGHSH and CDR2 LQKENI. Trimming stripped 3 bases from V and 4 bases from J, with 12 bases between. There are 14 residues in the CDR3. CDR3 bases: TGTGCCAGCTCACCGCAGTGGGGGAGAGAGACCCAGTACTTC. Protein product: CASSPQWGRETQYF.

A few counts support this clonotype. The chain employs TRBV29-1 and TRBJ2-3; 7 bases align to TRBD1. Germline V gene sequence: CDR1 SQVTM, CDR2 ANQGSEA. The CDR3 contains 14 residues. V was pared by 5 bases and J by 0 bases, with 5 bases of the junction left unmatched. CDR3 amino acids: CSVKTGPSTDTQYF. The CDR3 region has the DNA TGCAGCGTTAAGACAGGGCCCAGCACAGATACGCAGTATTTT.

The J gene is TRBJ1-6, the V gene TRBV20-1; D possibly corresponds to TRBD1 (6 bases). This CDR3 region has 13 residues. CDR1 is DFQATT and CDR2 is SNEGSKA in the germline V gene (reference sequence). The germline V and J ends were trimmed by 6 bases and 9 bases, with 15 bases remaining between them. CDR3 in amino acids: CSAVWDTFSPLHF. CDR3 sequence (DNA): TGCAGTGCCGTTTGGGACACATTTTCACCCCTCCACTTT.

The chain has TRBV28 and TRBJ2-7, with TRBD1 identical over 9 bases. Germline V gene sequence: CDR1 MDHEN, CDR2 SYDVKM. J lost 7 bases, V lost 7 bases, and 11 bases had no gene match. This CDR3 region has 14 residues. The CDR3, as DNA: TGTGCCAGCAAACCGGGACAGGGTCTCGAGGAGCAGTACGTC. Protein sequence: CASKPGQGLEEQYV.

Written as DNA, the CDR3 is TGCAGTGCTAGCGCAGGCTCTGGCTACACCTTC. This gives the protein CSASAGSGYTF. This chain links TRBV20-1 with TRBJ1-2; D unclear. V was cut by 3 bases and J by 7 bases, with 9 bases left in between. The CDR3 sequence is 11 residues long. Germline CDR1 and CDR2: DFQATT and SNEGSKA (reference sequence).